This record concerns one T cell receptor beta chain sequence. This specimen belongs to a study of shared clonotypes between healthy human individuals. V lost 0 bases, J lost 0 bases, and 20 bases lay in between. The CDR3 consists of 19 residues. Looked up from germline, CDR1 is LGHNA and CDR2 is YNFKEQ. Assay: immunoSEQ multiplex PCR; the TCRdb copy retains only in-frame clones and omits some. The sample includes about 1.5 million clones, 95% to 99% seen only once; the top ten take about 0.4%. The chain is built from TRBV4-2 and TRBJ1-1, with a tentative D call TRBD1 (5 bases). The source of this sequence is a man aged 25 to 40 in good health. The specimen sequenced was naive CD4+ T cells sorted from blood. Subset denoted: CD45RA+ positively selected. CDR3 sequence: CASSQDNQGILGLNTEAFF. CDR3 sequence (DNA): TGTGCCAGCAGCCAAGATAATCAGGGAATTTTAGGGCTGAACACTGAAGCTTTCTTT.